This TCR beta chain was identified in a study of cytomegalovirus exposure and HLA in healthy donors (TCRdb year 2017). Regarding the study in general: In an earlier analysis of 450 to 750 of the donors, 250 to 300 Gb of sequence data and approximately 120 million unique TCR beta sequences from 180 million or so T cells were reported. Alongside the repertoire data, information on donor age, sex, ethnicity and CMV serostatus was compiled. A later analysis re-analyzed previously published TCR beta repertoires from 600 to 850 donors and added high-resolution HLA genotyping to study TCR occurrence patterns. Rather than drawing on any new phenotypic data, the later analysis identified candidate immune exposures from TCR beta sequences and the way those sequences occurred across donors. Approximately 300 gigabases of sequencing data and tens of millions of unique TCR sequences were included in an early release covering about 700 HLA-typed donors. Among 350 to 400 genotyped donors of the cohort, an average of around 240,000 unique TCR beta nucleotide sequences were sequenced per donor, around 18% of them non-productive. Every discovery cohort repertoire had been produced on one sequencing platform. To predict cytomegalovirus infection status, the study combined high-throughput TCR immunosequencing, statistical association of individual TCRs with disease status, and machine learning. Because of strong linkage in the cohort, a handful of DR-DQ haplotypes were treated as single units for association and clustering. The study aimed to test whether cataloging public T cell receptors could reveal signatures of past pathogen exposure. Among the approximately 430 genotyped donors, 81% belonged to the genetic ancestry cluster associated with self-reported Caucasian donors. An earlier analysis of some 500 of the donors used high-throughput TCR beta sequencing to judge whether each TCR beta V gene segment behaved as functional or pseudogenic. The number of donors typed differed by locus, with roughly 629-640 for A, B, C, DRB1 and DQB1, 522 for DQA1, about 610 for DPA1, and under 490 for DPB1. A separate validation cohort of 100 to 150 different subjects was used in addition to the approximately 700-subject first cohort. The T cell repertoires of 666 subjects were profiled by immunosequencing and related to cytomegalovirus serostatus. Genome-wide SNP genotypes for about 65% of the 666 donors were used in a later genetic analysis, which treated that subset as a discovery cohort. HLA typing included class I and class II loci at four-digit resolution. The paper's findings and limits, for the study overall: The classifier was reported to diagnose cytomegalovirus status with high specificity and sensitivity in both the original cohort and the validation cohort. Most TCR sequences were observed very rarely across donors, whereas some public TCRs were present in many individuals. In a later analysis, most CMV-associated TCR beta chains were found to appear HLA-restricted, with HLA associations seemingly driven largely by CMV exposure. Only TCR beta chains were sequenced in this cohort, and the absence of alpha or paired-chain data limited detectable features. According to a later analysis, TCR association rates differed among HLA loci, with DRB1 alleles showing the most associated TCRs and HLA-C alleles showing the fewest. Linkage disequilibrium might explain the correlated functional status among segregating V segments, but an unknown experimental factor could not be excluded. A further reported finding was that TCR beta sequences accurately predicted the HLA-A and HLA-B alleles for most subjects in the first cohort. A later analysis found that HLA-associated TCR beta chains were more clonally expanded and had lower generation probabilities than equally common non-associated chains. The earlier analysis of 450 to 700 of the donors excluded about 16 rarely observed V segments, including chromosome 9 orphons, because counts were too low. Strong co-occurrence of HLA alleles, especially DR and DQ, made assigning TCR associations to individual alleles difficult. The presence/absence analyses assumed that sequencing depth was roughly uniform across donors, and that assumption may not be true. Because HLA typing was unavailable for some donors at each locus, only the typed subset was used in association tests. In a later analysis, 16,951 TCR beta sequences were associated with specific HLA alleles at a false discovery rate of 0.05. The 87-base-pair reads could not distinguish some IMGT-functional V segments, including TRBV6-2 and TRBV6-3, so those segments were excluded. A group of highly shared sequence variants was considered likely to be a technical artifact of the sequencing pipeline. Immune exposure information for the cohort was limited to CMV serostatus. The authors suggested that the approach could potentially be extended to other disease states and immunological phenotypes. A later analysis reported that several top co-occurrence clusters appeared linked to parvovirus B19, influenza, CMV and Epstein-Barr virus. In vitro tests confirmed that three of the cytomegalovirus-associated TCR beta chains recognize cytomegalovirus antigens. The study gave a list of about 170 TCR beta chains associated with cytomegalovirus. Compared with the approximately 720-donor mean, donors in an Asian-associated ancestry cluster had fewer N-insertions in productive TCRs, according to a later genetic analysis. A later genetic analysis associated a missense DCLRE1C variant with V-gene and J-gene trimming of TCR beta chains, and an independent cohort replicated the association. Broadly in line with IMGT annotations, most TCR beta V segments showed up in productive rearrangements about 87% or about 30% of the time in an earlier analysis of 450 to 600 of the donors.

Taken from the germline V gene (reference sequence), the CDR1 and CDR2 loops are LNHDA and SQIVND. The CDR3 holds 12 amino acids from the cysteine to the phenylalanine. The DNA shown is the 36-base CDR3, in frame from base 1. The V end loses 0 bases and the J end loses 4 bases, and a stretch of 3 bases separates them. Library prep was done by the immunoSEQ multiplex PCR assay. The multiplex PCR relied on a mix of 60 forward primers for TCR Vbeta segments and 13 reverse primers for TCR Jbeta segments. A multiplex PCR assay on genomic DNA amplified the CDR3 region of rearranged TCR beta genes. On the Illumina HiSeq System, the amplified TCR beta libraries were sequenced as 87-base-pair reads. In the authors' own workflow: A later analysis counted tens of millions of unique TCR beta chains across the 650 to 800 repertoires, and some 11 million of these chains were shared by at least two donors. To remove PCR and sequencing errors, raw reads were error-corrected and collapsed into unique sequences using a nearest-neighbor algorithm that merged closely related sequences. CDR3 sequences were aligned to IMGT reference sequences to assign V, D and J gene segments. Each retained sequence needed at least a six-nucleotide match to both a V gene segment and a J gene segment. A rearrangement was called productive if the CDR3 had no stop codons and remained in frame with V and J, and every other rearrangement was called non-productive. CDR3 was defined by IMGT convention, running from the second conserved V-encoded cysteine to the conserved J-encoded phenylalanine. Sequences without an unambiguous match to a single V gene segment were excluded from the earlier analysis of 587 of the donors. In an earlier analysis of 500 to 750 of the donors, V segments were called functional above 56.7% productive rearrangements and were called segregating when the between-donor standard deviation exceeded 5%. A statistical classification framework was built for diagnosing cytomegalovirus status from the catalog of TCR beta chain sequences. In a later analysis, TCR nucleotide sequences were compared against IMGT/GENE-DB human TR gene sequences so that V and J genes could be assigned. In a later analysis, CDR3 sequences and most-parsimonious VDJ recombination scenarios were assigned using the TCRdist pipeline. In a later analysis, every TCR beta chain was defined by the combination of its CDR3 amino acid sequence and its V-gene family, and reads without a unique V-gene family were dropped. To address suspected cross-contamination and a sequencing artifact, a later analysis removed a few hundred highly shared, low-generation-probability nucleotide sequences. In a later analysis, a clonal expansion index for each public chain was calculated from normalized within-repertoire ranks of inferred template counts. In a later analysis, generation probabilities were computed with a VDJ recombination model fitted to out-of-frame rearrangements, and the resulting probabilities were checked against IGoR. Hypergeometric tests were used in a later analysis to score TCR-TCR, TCR-HLA and TCR-CMV co-occurrence, with a repertoire-size bias correction applied to the TCR pairs. A later analysis estimated false discovery rates by permuting HLA or CMV assignments 20 times. In a later analysis, co-occurring TCRs were grouped with DBSCAN, and TCRdist sequence similarity was added when clustering was performed within HLA-allele-positive subsets. Repertoires with fewer than 30,000 or more than 120,000 public chains, plus five repertoires with anomalous nucleotide sharing, were excluded from co-occurrence clustering. TCRdb stores this immuneACCESS table with in-frame sequences only. Part of the clones is absent; in the studies checked, under half of the shortfall reflects unresolved V genes, and no reason is known for the rest. From that table come the V and J calls and clone size; the DNA was used to work out D and trimming. The sample records 65,000 to 80,000 clones, roughly three quarters of which are singletons. The leading ten clones occupy approximately 20% of the sample.

In total, roughly 670 healthy bone marrow donors made up the cohort. All cohort members were sampled while nominally healthy, although unrecorded immune exposures were likely present. The donor was CMV seropositive and belonged to the group of around 300 seropositive cohort members. Every donor gave a peripheral blood sample, and the peripheral blood mononuclear cells from that sample were used for TCR beta sequencing. The Qiagen DNeasy Blood Extraction Kit was used to extract genomic DNA from the blood cell samples. Notes on this clone: Its antigen specificity is not known. The input lacks base qualities; no much larger clone sits a single base away.

Sequencing used PBMCs. This sequence originates from a woman between 40 and 55 years old in good health and CMV-seropositive. The chain is encoded by TRBV19 joined to TRBJ1-1; there is no confident call for the D gene. The nucleotide sequence is given as TGTGCCAGTAGTATAGACGTCACTGAAGCTTTCTTT. Translated, this is CASSIDVTEAFF.